This is a list of T cell receptor beta chains from one sample in a study of CD8+ T cells in alopecia areata. Generated by immunoSEQ multiplex PCR, the TCRdb table keeps only in-frame clones and is missing some. The table shows over 150,000 clones, with more than 55% occurring only once. Here the sequenced sample was CD4+ T cells sorted from blood, taken at week 4, from a patient treated with tofacitinib. Every receptor here comes from a human donor with alopecia areata. The CDR3 runs from the conserved cysteine through the conserved F or W. Fields, in order: J gene, clone size, V gene, D gene, CDR3 protein, CDR3 DNA. D genes are given only for firm matches. Clone size is stated in some rows and not others, as once, few, many or a class when expanded.

TRBJ2-1 | . | TRBV4-3 | TRBD2 | CASSPRGGAFQFF | TGCGCCAGCAGCCCCCGGGGGGGGGCATTCCAGTTCTTC
TRBJ1-1 | few | TRBV20-1 | . | CSANENREAFF | TGCAGTGCTAACGAGAACAGGGAAGCTTTCTTT
TRBJ2-1 | few | TRBV29-1 | . | CSVGTRQYSYNEQFF | TGCAGCGTGGGAACCCGACAATACTCCTACAATGAGCAGTTCTTC
TRBJ2-3 | once | TRBV15 | TRBD2 | CATSSQSGGADTQYF | TGTGCCACCAGCAGCCAGTCGGGAGGGGCAGATACGCAGTATTTT
TRBJ2-5 | . | TRBV15 | . | CATSRATSSTAQYF | TGTGCCACCAGCAGAGCAACTAGTTCTACGGCCCAGTACTTC
TRBJ2-7 | . | TRBV29-1 | . | CSVRTGSSYEQYF | TGCAGCGTTCGGACCGGGAGCTCCTACGAGCAGTACTTC
TRBJ2-7 | . | TRBV2 | . | CASRGGSYEQYF | TGTGCCAGCAGAGGGGGGTCCTACGAGCAGTACTTC
TRBJ2-3 | once | TRBV5-1 | . | CASSLNGLKADTQYF | TGCGCCAGCAGCTTGAACGGTCTAAAGGCAGATACGCAGTATTTT
TRBJ2-2 | . | TRBV7-3 | TRBD2 | CASSSLAVLPPGELFF | TGTGCCAGCAGCTCCCTAGCGGTCCTCCCCCCCGGGGAGCTGTTTTTT
TRBJ1-5 | . | TRBV2 | . | CASSESGGQPQHF | TGTGCCAGCAGTGAATCTGGGGGTCAGCCCCAGCATTTT
TRBJ1-3 | . | TRBV7-3 | . | CASSSRAGNTIYF | TGTGCCAGCAGCTCTCGGGCTGGAAACACCATATATTTT
TRBJ2-5 | few | TRBV5-4 | . | CASSIGETQYF | TGTGCCAGCAGCATTGGAGAGACCCAGTACTTC
TRBJ1-2 | . | TRBV27 | . | CASSATGQRVGYTF | TGTGCCAGCAGTGCGACGGGACAAAGAGTTGGCTACACCTTC
TRBJ2-3 | . | TRBV5-6 | . | CASSPLGRDTTDTQYF | TGTGCCAGCAGCCCTCTGGGGCGGGACACCACAGATACGCAGTATTTT
TRBJ2-1 | . | TRBV29-1 | TRBD2 | CSVEDKGGRVFF | TGCAGCGTTGAAGATAAGGGCGGGAGGGTTTTCTTC
TRBJ1-2 | . | TRBV25-1 | TRBD1 | CAEGAGYTF | TGTGCCGAGGGGGCCGGCTACACCTTC
TRBJ1-2 | . | TRBV30 | . | CAWSDHGTESDYGYTF | TGTGCCTGGAGTGATCACGGGACCGAGTCTGACTATGGCTACACCTTC
TRBJ2-4 | . | TRBV19 | . | CASSIGGDIQYF | TGTGCCAGTAGTATAGGCGGAGACATTCAGTACTTC
TRBJ2-5 | . | TRBV5-1 | TRBD1 | CASSLVGQGLQETQYF | TGCGCCAGCAGCTTAGTGGGACAGGGTCTCCAAGAGACCCAGTACTTC
TRBJ2-5 | . | TRBV25-1 | . | CASSVGMETQYF | TGTGCCAGCAGTGTGGGGATGGAGACCCAGTACTTC
TRBJ1-2 | few | TRBV25-1 | . | CASSERSSGVGGYTF | TGTGCCAGCAGTGAACGCTCATCGGGGGTCGGTGGCTACACCTTC
TRBJ2-3 | . | TRBV7-8 | . | CASKNRELGTDTQYF | TGTGCCAGCAAGAACAGGGAGTTGGGCACAGATACGCAGTATTTT
TRBJ2-4 | . | TRBV30 | TRBD2 | CAWSSGGAKNIQYF | TGTGCCTGGAGTTCGGGGGGAGCCAAAAACATTCAGTACTTC
TRBJ2-5 | . | TRBV5-6 | . | CASSFSASIETQYF | TGTGCCAGCAGCTTCTCGGCCTCTATAGAGACCCAGTACTTC
TRBJ2-7 | few | TRBV11-2 | TRBD1 | CASSLARTGKNEQYF | TGTGCCAGCAGCCTCGCGCGGACAGGGAAAAACGAGCAGTACTTC
TRBJ1-2 | . | TRBV29-1 | . | CSAQKTGSSGGYTF | TGCAGCGCCCAGAAAACAGGTTCCTCGGGGGGCTACACCTTC
TRBJ1-1 | few | TRBV11-1 | . | CASSLITGAEAFF | TGTGCCAGCAGCTTAATCACGGGGGCTGAAGCTTTCTTT
TRBJ2-2 | . | TRBV27 | . | CASSPLHSGELFF | TGTGCCAGCAGTCCACTGCATTCCGGGGAGCTGTTTTTT
TRBJ1-2 | . | TRBV2 | TRBD1 | CASSPDRDYGYTF | TGTGCCAGCAGCCCGGACAGGGACTATGGCTACACCTTC
TRBJ1-5 | . | TRBV30 | . | CAWSVLGAGNQPQHF | TGTGCCTGGAGTGTACTCGGGGCTGGCAATCAGCCCCAGCATTTT
TRBJ1-5 | . | TRBV29-1 | . | CSVLPSRTGPQHF | TGCAGCGTTCTCCCCTCGAGGACGGGACCCCAGCATTTT
TRBJ1-2 | . | TRBV15 | . | CATSGRPRGVGYTF | TGTGCCACCAGCGGACGACCTAGGGGTGTTGGCTACACCTTC
TRBJ1-2 | . | TRBV5-6 | TRBD1 | CASSWGQGTTTNYGYTF | TGTGCCAGCAGCTGGGGACAGGGAACTACGACTAACTATGGCTACACCTTC
TRBJ2-1 | . | TRBV30 | TRBD2 | CAWSVLGLAGVGNEQFF | TGTGCCTGGAGTGTACTGGGACTAGCGGGAGTAGGCAATGAGCAGTTCTTC
TRBJ2-3 | . | TRBV10-2 | . | CASSAHLQPTDTQYF | TGCGCCAGCAGTGCTCACCTACAGCCCACAGATACGCAGTATTTT
TRBJ2-7 | . | TRBV19 | . | CASSNGRRGSSYEQYF | TGTGCCAGTAGTAATGGCCGCAGGGGCAGTTCCTACGAGCAGTACTTC
TRBJ1-1 | . | TRBV4-1 | . | CASRTGTVNTEAFF | TGCGCCAGCCGAACCGGGACTGTGAACACTGAAGCTTTCTTT
TRBJ2-7 | . | TRBV6-5 | . | CASSSPTGRKVYEQYF | TGTGCCAGCAGTTCCCCGACCGGCCGGAAGGTCTACGAGCAGTACTTC
TRBJ2-3 | few | TRBV6-4 | . | CASRGDGDTQYF | TGTGCCAGCAGGGGAGATGGGGATACGCAGTATTTT
TRBJ2-3 | . | TRBV29-1 | . | CSVEPRRGREDTQYF | TGCAGCGTTGAACCACGTAGGGGCCGAGAAGATACGCAGTATTTT
TRBJ2-1 | . | TRBV30 | . | CAWSGRNEQFF | TGTGCCTGGAGTGGGAGGAATGAGCAGTTCTTC
TRBJ1-5 | . | TRBV30 | . | CASGQYSNQPQHF | TGTGCCTCCGGACAGTATAGCAATCAGCCCCAGCATTTT
TRBJ2-7 | . | TRBV7-8 | TRBD1 | CASSLRQGGYEQYF | TGTGCCAGCAGCCTGAGACAGGGGGGCTACGAGCAGTACTTC
TRBJ2-3 | . | TRBV15 | . | CATSRFSGTDTQYF | TGTGCCACCAGCAGATTTAGCGGCACAGATACGCAGTATTTT
TRBJ1-2 | few | TRBV5-1 | TRBD1 | CASSLGQGGFYGYTF | TGCGCCAGCAGCCTAGGACAGGGTGGCTTCTATGGCTACACCTTC
TRBJ2-7 | few | TRBV5-1 | . | CASSLVFDEQSYEQYF | TGCGCCAGCAGCTTGGTATTCGACGAACAGTCCTACGAGCAGTACTTC
TRBJ2-2 | . | TRBV10-3 | . | CAISEFETGELFF | TGTGCCATCAGTGAGTTTGAGACCGGGGAGCTGTTTTTT
TRBJ2-5 | . | TRBV18 | . | CASSPQGDQYF | TGTGCCAGCTCACCCCAAGGTGACCAGTACTTC
TRBJ2-5 | few | TRBV4-3 | . | CASSQGRRSGTQYF | TGCGCCAGCAGCCAAGGACGCCGGTCCGGGACCCAGTACTTC
TRBJ1-2 | . | TRBV15 | . | CATSRSGANYGYTF | TGTGCCACCAGCAGATCGGGGGCCAACTATGGCTACACCTTC
TRBJ1-1 | . | TRBV11-2 | . | CASSLTLQRGVGTEAFF | TGTGCCAGCAGCTTAACCCTTCAGCGGGGGGTGGGCACTGAAGCTTTCTTT
TRBJ1-1 | few | TRBV19 | . | CASSTTRGNTEAFF | TGTGCCAGTAGTACCACTCGGGGGAACACTGAAGCTTTCTTT
TRBJ2-6 | . | TRBV28 | TRBD2 | CASGREGRGGANVLTF | TGTGCCAGTGGCCGGGAGGGACGGGGCGGGGCCAACGTCCTGACTTTC
TRBJ1-4 | . | TRBV29-1 | TRBD1 | CSARTGDEKLFF | TGCAGCGCTAGGACAGGGGATGAAAAACTGTTTTTT
TRBJ1-2 | . | TRBV9 | TRBD1 | CASGRDSQYPGYTF | TGTGCCAGCGGACGGGACAGCCAGTATCCTGGCTACACCTTC
TRBJ1-2 | . | TRBV25-1 | . | CASSEAGYGYTF | TGTGCCAGCAGTGAAGCGGGCTATGGCTACACCTTC